Given below is one T cell receptor (beta chain) in context. Its antigen has not been determined. The cysteine opens and the phenylalanine closes a CDR3 of 14 amino acids. Left in the record is the CDR3 DNA by itself, 42 bases read in frame from the first base. V has 5 bases trimmed and J has 3 bases trimmed; junction bases matching no gene number 3. From a lookup of the germline V gene, CDR1 and CDR2 are MRHNA and SNTAGT. The cohort was made up of about 610 healthy bone marrow donors. Cohort members were all nominally healthy when sampled, although unrecorded immune exposures were likely present. The donor was CMV seropositive and was included in the group of around 300 seropositive cohort members. Each donor provided a peripheral blood sample, and peripheral blood mononuclear cells were used for TCR beta sequencing. The Qiagen DNeasy Blood Extraction Kit was used to extract genomic DNA from the blood cell samples.

The sample belongs to a study of cytomegalovirus exposure and HLA in healthy donors (dated by TCRdb to between 2016 and 2019). About the full investigation: An earlier analysis of several hundred of the donors reported roughly 270 Gb of sequence data and roughly 100 million unique TCR beta sequences from about 180 million T cells. To predict cytomegalovirus infection status, the study combined high-throughput TCR immunosequencing, statistical association of individual TCRs with disease status, and machine learning. A separate validation cohort of approximately 120 different subjects was used in addition to the roughly 670-subject first cohort. Among under 450 genotyped donors of the cohort, an average of around 240,000 unique TCR beta nucleotide sequences were sequenced per donor, 15% to 20% of them non-productive. The study profiled the T cell repertoires of hundreds of subjects by immunosequencing and related them to cytomegalovirus serostatus. A later genetic analysis used genome-wide SNP genotypes for 398 of the 666 donors, treating that subset as a discovery cohort. The study aimed to test whether cataloging public T cell receptors could reveal signatures of past pathogen exposure. Every repertoire in the discovery cohort had been generated on one and the same sequencing platform. In the later analysis, no new phenotypic data were used to find candidate immune exposures; instead, reliance was placed on TCR beta sequences and their occurrence across donors. Of the approximately 400 genotyped donors, around 81% fell in the genetic ancestry cluster associated with self-reported Caucasian donors. Typing coverage varied by locus: roughly 620-640 donors for A, B, C, DRB1 and DQB1; roughly 510 for DQA1; some 610 for DPA1; under 490 for DPB1. An early release covering about 600 HLA-typed donors comprised approximately 300 gigabases of sequencing data and tens of millions of unique TCR sequences. Alongside the repertoire data, information on donor age, sex, ethnicity and CMV serostatus was compiled. In a later analysis, previously published TCR beta repertoires from 500 to 750 donors were re-analyzed and high-resolution HLA genotyping was added so that TCR occurrence patterns could be studied. In an earlier analysis of a few hundred of the donors, high-throughput TCR beta sequencing was used to judge whether each TCR beta V gene segment behaved as functional or pseudogenic. Because of strong linkage in the cohort, roughly five DR-DQ haplotypes were treated as single units for association and clustering. Both class I and class II loci were covered by HLA typing, at four-digit resolution.

Library preparation was by the immunoSEQ multiplex PCR assay. For the multiplex PCR, a mixture combining 60 forward primers for TCR Vbeta segments and 13 reverse primers for TCR Jbeta segments was used. The CDR3 region of rearranged TCR beta genes was amplified from genomic DNA by a multiplex PCR assay. Amplified TCR beta libraries were sequenced as 87-base-pair reads on the Illumina HiSeq System. The original methods were these. In a later analysis, tens of millions of unique TCR beta chains were counted across the 666 repertoires, and around 10 million of these chains were shared by at least two donors. To remove PCR and sequencing errors, raw reads were error-corrected and collapsed into unique sequences using a nearest-neighbor algorithm that merged closely related sequences. V, D and J gene segments were assigned by aligning CDR3 sequences to IMGT reference sequences. For a sequence to be retained, a match of at least six nucleotides was required to both a V gene segment and a J gene segment. A rearrangement was called productive if the CDR3 had no stop codons and remained in frame with V and J, and every other rearrangement was called non-productive. CDR3 was defined by IMGT convention, running from the second conserved V-encoded cysteine to the conserved J-encoded phenylalanine. Sequences without an unambiguous match to a single V gene segment were excluded from the earlier analysis of about 640 of the donors. An earlier analysis of some 500 of the donors classified V segments as functional when productive rearrangements were above 56.7% and as segregating when the standard deviation between donors was above 5%. A statistical classification framework was built for diagnosing cytomegalovirus status from the catalog of TCR beta chain sequences. In a later analysis, V and J genes were assigned by comparing TCR nucleotide sequences against IMGT/GENE-DB human TR gene sequences. A later analysis assigned CDR3 sequences and most-parsimonious VDJ recombination scenarios with the TCRdist pipeline. In a later analysis, every TCR beta chain was defined by the combination of its CDR3 amino acid sequence and its V-gene family, and reads without a unique V-gene family were dropped. As a way to deal with suspected cross-contamination and a sequencing artifact, a later analysis dropped 450 to 600 nucleotide sequences that were highly shared and had low generation probability. In a later analysis, a clonal expansion index for each public chain was calculated from normalized within-repertoire ranks of inferred template counts. Generation probabilities in a later analysis came from a VDJ recombination model fitted to out-of-frame rearrangements, and those results were checked against IGoR. A later analysis scored TCR-TCR, TCR-HLA and TCR-CMV co-occurrence with hypergeometric tests, applying a repertoire-size bias correction to TCR pairs. False discovery rates were estimated in a later analysis by permuting HLA or CMV assignments 20 times. In a later analysis, co-occurring TCRs were grouped with DBSCAN, and TCRdist sequence similarity was added when clustering was performed within HLA-allele-positive subsets. Repertoires with fewer than 30,000 or more than 120,000 public chains, plus five repertoires with anomalous nucleotide sharing, were excluded from co-occurrence clustering. TCRdb limited this immuneACCESS table to in-frame rearrangements with V and J called. A share of clones is missing; checked studies link under half to unresolved V genes, and the rest is unexplained. The DNA gave D and trimming, while V, J and clone size come from that table. This sample's table has entries for 75,000 to 85,000 clones. In total, the top ten clones hold 3.5% to 4% of the sample.

On the study overall, not on this receptor specifically: The only immune exposure information available for the cohort was CMV serostatus. The 87-base-pair reads could not distinguish some IMGT-functional V segments, including TRBV6-2 and TRBV6-3, so those segments were excluded. Assigning TCR associations to individual alleles was difficult when HLA alleles, especially DR and DQ, strongly co-occurred. Most TCR sequences were observed very rarely across donors, whereas some public TCRs were present in many individuals. A few of the identified cytomegalovirus-associated TCR beta chains were confirmed in vitro to be specific for cytomegalovirus antigens. A later analysis reported that several top co-occurrence clusters appeared linked to parvovirus B19, influenza, CMV and Epstein-Barr virus. In a later analysis, the rate of TCR association differed among HLA loci, with DRB1 alleles having the most associated TCRs and HLA-C alleles having the fewest. V-gene and J-gene trimming of TCR beta chains was associated with a missense DCLRE1C variant in a later genetic analysis, and the association was replicated in an independent cohort. In a later analysis, most CMV-associated TCR beta chains were found to appear HLA-restricted, with HLA associations seemingly driven largely by CMV exposure. Compared with the approximately 600-donor mean, donors in an Asian-associated ancestry cluster had fewer N-insertions in productive TCRs, according to a later genetic analysis. The earlier analysis of 587 of the donors excluded fewer than 20 rarely observed V segments, including chromosome 9 orphons, because counts were too low. In both the original and validation cohorts, the classifier was reported to diagnose cytomegalovirus status with high specificity and sensitivity. This cohort had only TCR beta chains sequenced, and the lack of alpha or paired-chain data limited which features could be detected. A further reported finding was that TCR beta sequences accurately predicted the HLA-A and HLA-B alleles for most subjects in the first cohort. A later analysis found that HLA-associated TCR beta chains were more clonally expanded and had lower generation probabilities than equally common non-associated chains. The presence/absence analyses assumed that sequencing depth was roughly uniform across donors, and that assumption may not be true. Broadly in line with IMGT annotations, most TCR beta V segments showed up in productive rearrangements about 87% or about 30% of the time in an earlier analysis of several hundred of the donors. Correlated functional status among segregating V segments might be attributable to linkage disequilibrium, but an unknown experimental factor could not be ruled out. A group of highly shared sequence variants was considered likely to be a technical artifact of the sequencing pipeline. Because HLA typing was missing for some donors at each locus, association tests included only the typed subset. The study gave a list of 150 to 200 TCR beta chains associated with cytomegalovirus. It was suggested by the authors that the approach could potentially be generalized to other disease states and immunological phenotypes. At a false discovery rate of 0.05, a later analysis linked fewer than 20,000 TCR beta sequences to specific HLA alleles.

This TCR came from a man aged 18 to 35 in good health and CMV-seropositive. Sequenced material: PBMCs. The rearrangement combines TRBV6-4 with TRBJ2-2; 7 nucleotides in the junction match TRBD1. The CDR3 region: CASSRDSYTGELFF. DNA sequence: TGTGCCAGCAGTCGGGACAGTTACACCGGGGAGCTGTTTTTT.